The 6 T cell receptor beta chains presented below share a single source sample, sequenced in a study of cytomegalovirus exposure and HLA in healthy donors. The PCR had 60 Vbeta and 13 Jbeta primers. TCRdb keeps only in-frame clones here, not all; method: immunoSEQ multiplex PCR. This repertoire shows just over 85,000 clones, over 60% found once; its top ten account for more than 2.5%. The sample comprised PBMCs. The receptor source for this set is a man aged 35 to 55 in good health and CMV-seronegative.

V gene TRBV5-1 combines with J gene TRBJ1-1; a possible D gene is TRBD1 (6 bases). The CDR3 has 14 amino acids. V gave up 7 bases and J gave up 1 base, with 14 bases separating them. The germline V gene encodes CDR1 SGHRS and CDR2 YFSETQ. The DNA for the CDR3 is TGCGCCAGCCAGGTCGCAGGGGAGAACACTGAAGCTTTCTTT. Translation: CASQVAGENTEAFF.

The chain links TRBV6-1 to TRBJ2-7; TRBD2 agrees at 11 bases. Germline values: CDR1 MNHNS, CDR2 SASEGT. V lost 5 bases, J lost 5 bases, and 5 bases stayed unmatched. This CDR3 region has 14 residues. In DNA form, the CDR3 reads TGTGCCAGCAGTCCGGTACTAGCGGGGGACGAGCAGTACTTC. This encodes CASSPVLAGDEQYF.

V gene TRBV7-3 combines with J gene TRBJ2-1, with TRBD2 matching over 11 bases. Germline V gene sequence: CDR1 SGHTA, CDR2 FQGTGA. Germline trimming cut 5 bases from V and 7 bases from J; bases unmatched to any gene: 7. This CDR3 is 15 amino acids long. Here the CDR3 DNA reads TGTGCCAGCAGCCTAGCGGGGGGTTCTGGGAATGAGCAGTTCTTC. Translating gives CASSLAGGSGNEQFF.

This sequence joins TRBV18 and TRBJ2-7; TRBD1 aligns across 10 bases. V shed 1 base, J shed 4 bases, and the junction held 7 bases outside the gene matches. Germline V gene sequence: CDR1 KGHSH, CDR2 LQKENI. This CDR3 is built from 16 residues. CDR3 region: CASSPRKGQGFYEQYF. CDR3 bases: TGTGCCAGCTCACCACGGAAGGGACAGGGGTTTTACGAGCAGTACTTC.

The chain joins TRBV7-2 to TRBJ2-5; TRBD2 aligns across 7 bases. Germline assignment: CDR1 SGHTA and CDR2 FQGNSA. Losses at the gene ends were 5 bases for V and 4 bases for J; bases not matched to a gene: 13. The CDR3 contains 16 residues. The CDR3: CASSAGVGKAVETQYF. The CDR3, as DNA: TGTGCCAGCAGCGCGGGGGTGGGAAAGGCGGTAGAGACCCAGTACTTC.

The chain combines TRBV30 with TRBJ2-1; TRBD2 matches at 12 bases. The V gene's germline CDR1 is GTSNPN and CDR2 SVGIG (reference sequence). This CDR3 is built from 15 residues. J lost 9 bases, V lost 2 bases, and 8 bases had no gene match. CDR3 protein: CAWSRGLAGGGEQFF. CDR3 bases: TGTGCCTGGAGTCGGGGGCTAGCGGGGGGGGGTGAGCAGTTCTTC.